These T cell receptor beta chains were read from a single sample in a study of T cells in Graves' hyperthyroidism and ophthalmopathy. TCRdb reprocessed the multiplex PCR reads via MiXCR and lists one record per CDR3 protein. Seen here are fewer than 850,000 distinct CDR3 sequences, 15% to 20% observed once, and the top ten hold roughly a sixth. Sequencing was done on a sample of blood. These receptors all stem from a man in his fifties with Graves' hyperthyroidism. Each CDR3 is given with its conserved first and last residue. D genes are given only for firm matches. Clone size is shown for a subset of rows, as once, few, many or a class of expanded clone.

>.|TRBJ2-5|TRBV5-1|TRBD2
TGCGCCAGCAGCAGGACTAGCGGGAAACAAGAGACCCAGTACTTC
CASSRTSGKQETQYF
>many|TRBJ1-5|TRBV19|.
TGTGCCAGCCAGAGGCGGACTGTGGTGGGGGGAGGTGGGGGGAGCAATCAGCCCCAGCATTTT
CASQRRTVVGGGGGSNQPQHF
>few|TRBJ2-5|TRBV15|.
TGTGCCACCAGCAGAGATCGGGGGGCTCAAGAGACCCAGTACTTC
CATSRDRGAQETQYF
>few|TRBJ2-7|TRBV4-3|TRBD2
TGCGCCAGCAGCCAAGTGGGACTAGCGGGAGGGCCTTTGAGGTCCTACGAGCAGTACTTC
CASSQVGLAGGPLRSYEQYF
>.|TRBJ2-5|TRBV6-6|TRBD1
TGTGCCAGCAGTTACTCGACAGGGGAAGAGACCCAGCACTTC
CASSYSTGEETQHF
>many|TRBJ1-1|TRBV19|.
TGTGCCAGTAGTATAGTGGGGATTCGCACTGAAGCTTTCTTT
CASSIVGIRTEAFF
>many|TRBJ2-1|TRBV27|TRBD1
TGTGCCAGCAGTTGGTCCGGGACAGAAGAGTTCTTC
CASSWSGTEEFF
>few|TRBJ2-5|TRBV5-1|TRBD1
TGCGCCAGCAGCCCCACAGGGGAAGAGACCCAGTACTTC
CASSPTGEETQYF
>few|TRBJ2-7|TRBV5-1|TRBD2
TGCGCCAGCAGCAGACTAGCGGGAGTGAACGAGCAGTACTTC
CASSRLAGVNEQYF
>few|TRBJ2-2|TRBV6-5|.
TGTGCCAGCAGTTACTCCCACACCGGGGAGCTGTTTTTT
CASSYSHTGELFF
>few|TRBJ1-5|TRBV20-1|.
TGCAGTGCTAGAGACCCTACAGGTTTCAATCAGCCCCAGCATTTT
CSARDPTGFNQPQHF
>many|TRBJ1-1|TRBV18|.
TGTGCCAGCTCACCAACGTTACTTGGCGACGAAGCTTTCTTT
CASSPTLLGDEAFF
>.|TRBJ2-5|TRBV3-1|.
TGTGCCTGCAGCCGAGGAGGGCAAGAGACCCAGTACTTC
CACSRGGQETQYF
>few|TRBJ2-1|TRBV18|TRBD1
TGTGCCAGCTCTCAAATCACTACAGGGGTCGAGCAGTTCTTC
CASSQITTGVEQFF
>.|TRBJ2-2|TRBV11-2|.
TGTGCCAGCAGCACCTGGACGGTTAACACCGGGGAGCTGTTTTTT
CASSTWTVNTGELFF
>many|TRBJ1-5|TRBV12-3/TRBV12-4|TRBD1
TGTGCCAGCAGTTGGGCGGTGACAGGGCGCAATCAGCCCCAGCATTTT
CASSWAVTGRNQPQHF
>.|TRBJ2-3|TRBV19|TRBD2
TGTGCCAGTAGTATCCAAGCGGGAGTTTTCCCAGATACGCAGTATTTT
CASSIQAGVFPDTQYF
>.|TRBJ1-2|TRBV5-1|.
TGCGCCAGCAGCTTGGAGTGGACAACTGGCTACACCTTC
CASSLEWTTGYTF
>.|TRBJ2-5|TRBV28|.
TGTGCCAGCAGAACCGAAGAGACCCAGTACTTC
CASRTEETQYF
>few|TRBJ2-1|TRBV28|.
TGTGCCAGCAGTGCTCCTAGATTTTACAATGAGCAGTTCTTC
CASSAPRFYNEQFF
>.|TRBJ2-3|TRBV9|.
TGTGCCAGCAGCGTGGGACCGGTAAAGGATACGCAGTATTTT
CASSVGPVKDTQYF
>many|TRBJ2-2|TRBV11-3|TRBD2
TGTGCCAGCAGCTTAGAAGGGCGGGAGGTTACCGGGGAGCTGTTTTTT
CASSLEGREVTGELFF
>.|TRBJ1-2|TRBV4-1|TRBD1
TGCGCCAGCAGCCAGGCCCCCCAACAGGGGGCCTATGGCTACACCTTC
CASSQAPQQGAYGYTF
>.|TRBJ1-2|TRBV28|TRBD1
TGTGCGTCAAGCCGTAGCAGACAGGGGAACTATGGCTACACCTTC
CASSRSRQGNYGYTF
>.|TRBJ2-3|TRBV28|TRBD1
TGTGCCAGCAGTTGGCAGGGGGTAGATACGCAGTATTTT
CASSWQGVDTQYF
>.|TRBJ2-7|TRBV20-1|TRBD2
TGCAGTGCTAGAGATCCCGGACTAGCGGGAACCTACGAGCAGTACTTC
CSARDPGLAGTYEQYF